One sample yielded the 23 T cell receptor beta chains listed below, sequenced in a study of radiation and T cells in renal cell carcinoma. As for time point: blood 4 weeks post-SBRT, at nephrectomy. The treatment denotes: 15 Gy SBRT to primary tumor, nephrectomy 4 weeks later. Assay used: immunoSEQ multiplex PCR; TCRdb lists only in-frame clones, some missing. The table includes 150,000 to 200,000 clones, about 87% detected once. The specimen was blood, collected from a patient whose treatment included radiotherapy and nephrectomy. All receptors derive from a woman between 45 and 60 years old with renal cell carcinoma.

This clone was observed once. The V call is TRBV4-3, the J call TRBJ1-5, with 10 positions matching TRBD1. The V gene's germline CDR1 is LGHNA and CDR2 YSLEER. Trimming took 1 base from V and 7 from J; bases not matched to a gene: 4. The CDR3 contains 15 residues. CDR3 loop: CASSQGGTGDQPQHF. The CDR3 DNA reads as TGCGCCAGCAGCCAAGGGGGGACAGGGGACCAGCCCCAGCATTTT.

The V call is TRBV2, the J call TRBJ2-7; D gene uncertain. The CDR3 has 12 amino acids. Germline V lookup: CDR1 SNHLY, CDR2 FYNNEI. Trimming took 2 bases from V and 3 from J, leaving 5 bases between them. CDR3 nucleotide sequence: TGTGCCAGCAGTGAAACTGACTACGAGCAGTACTTC. Translation gives CASSETDYEQYF.

The J gene is TRBJ1-1, the V gene TRBV6-5, with TRBD1 identical over 9 bases. Germline assignment: CDR1 MNHEY and CDR2 SVGAGI. This CDR3 is built from 15 residues. The junction had 6 bases not matched to a gene; V was cut back by 7 bases and J by 0 bases. The CDR3 protein is CASIRQGGLNTEAFF. Written as DNA, the CDR3 is TGTGCCAGCATTCGACAGGGGGGTTTGAACACTGAAGCTTTCTTT.

The chain joins TRBV7-8 to TRBJ1-6, with D tentatively TRBD1 (6 bases). The length of the CDR3 is 16 residues. Germline values: CDR1 SGHVS, CDR2 FQNEAQ. Deletions cut 3 bases from V and 0 bases from J, with 9 bases between. The CDR3: CASSLGASSYNSPLHF. The CDR3 nucleotides are TGTGCCAGCAGCTTGGGGGCCTCCTCCTATAATTCACCCCTCCACTTT.

The chain employs TRBV4-1 and TRBJ1-4; 7 positions agree with TRBD1. The germline gives CDR1 MGHRA, CDR2 YSYEKL. Unmatched junction bases numbered 11, after V lost 0 bases and J lost 7 bases. The CDR3 contains 17 residues. The chain's CDR3 is CASSQDGDRSSAEKLFF. As DNA, the CDR3 is TGCGCCAGCAGCCAAGATGGGGACAGATCGTCGGCTGAAAAACTGTTTTTT.

This clone came up once. This chain links TRBV6-9 with TRBJ1-2; tentative D call: TRBD1 (5 bases). V was trimmed by 10 bases and J by 9 bases, leaving 18 bases between them. Germline-derived CDR1 and CDR2 are MNHGY and SVAAGI. The CDR3 is 12 amino acids. For the CDR3, the DNA is TGTGCCACCGGAATCTGGACACGGCGCTACACCTTC. Translation: CATGIWTRRYTF.

The chain has TRBV21-1 and TRBJ1-4; the table assigns TRBD1, which was not confirmed against the DNA. TRBV21-1 represents a pseudogene. The CDR3 is 16 residues long. The CDR3 loop is CASSEHRGKRDEKLFF. DNA for the CDR3: TGTGCCAGCAGCGAGCACAGGGGGAAAAGGGATGAAAAACTGTTTTTT.

The V call is TRBV7-9, the J call TRBJ1-6; no firm D call. V was pared by 2 bases and J by 3 bases, with 11 bases between. Germline CDR1 is SEHNR and CDR2 is FQNEAQ (reference sequence). This CDR3 contains 16 residues. The CDR3 reads CASSLTSVDYNSPLHF. DNA for the CDR3: TGTGCCAGCAGCTTAACCTCGGTTGACTATAATTCACCCCTCCACTTT.

The rearrangement joins TRBV4-3 to TRBJ1-1; D is possibly TRBD1 (5 bases). The V end was cut by 0 bases, the J end by 4 bases, with 12 bases between. The CDR3 covers 15 residues. Germline lookup yields CDR1 LGHNA and CDR2 YSLEER. The CDR3 sequence: CASSQDGRGGTEAFF. For the CDR3, the DNA is TGCGCCAGCAGCCAAGATGGGCGGGGCGGCACTGAAGCTTTCTTT.

The chain joins TRBV11-2 to TRBJ1-2; 7 nucleotides align to TRBD1. The junction had 16 bases not matched to a gene; V was cut back by 0 bases and J by 3 bases. The CDR3 covers 19 residues. The germline V gene encodes CDR1 SGHAT and CDR2 FQNNGV. The CDR3 protein is CASSLDLGDRGITDYGYTF. In DNA, the CDR3 is TGTGCCAGCAGCTTAGATCTCGGGGACAGAGGGATAACGGACTATGGCTACACCTTC.

V usage is TRBV6-6 and J usage is TRBJ1-3; D is unresolved. Germline CDR1 and CDR2: MNHNY and SVGAGI (reference sequence). The V gene lost 6 bases and the J gene lost 1 base, with 7 bases spanning the gap. CDR3 length: 13 amino acids. The CDR3 loop reads CASRSVSGNTIYF. The CDR3 DNA follows: TGTGCCAGCAGAAGCGTGTCTGGAAACACCATATATTTT.

This chain joins TRBV10-3 and TRBJ1-1, with TRBD1 matching over 9 bases. CDR1 is ENHRY and CDR2 is SYGVKD in the germline V gene. CDR3 length: 14 residues. The V gene end was trimmed by 6 bases and the J gene end by 4 bases; junction bases not matched to a gene: 6. This CDR3 reads CAISLGQGITEAFF. The CDR3, as DNA: TGTGCCATCAGCTTGGGACAGGGAATCACTGAAGCTTTCTTT.

The chain has TRBV27 and TRBJ1-2; D gene unclear. The ends were cut back, 3 bases at V and 4 bases at J, with 18 bases in the middle. There are 16 residues in the CDR3. The germline V gene has CDR1 MNHEY and CDR2 SMNVEV (reference sequence). CDR3 sequence reads: CASSFRRSVDFYGYTF. The CDR3 region has the DNA TGTGCCAGCAGTTTTCGGCGTTCAGTTGACTTCTATGGCTACACCTTC.

The gene calls are TRBV10-3 and TRBJ1-2, with a tentative D call TRBD1 (6 bases). The CDR3 totals 16 residues. Germline V gene lookup returns CDR1 ENHRY and CDR2 SYGVKD. V was pared by 0 bases and J by 6 bases, with 17 bases between. Written as DNA, the CDR3 is TGTGCCATCAGTGAGTCGTGGGCAGGGGAGGAAGATGGCTACACCTTC. The encoded protein is CAISESWAGEEDGYTF.

Only one count was recorded for this clone. This chain uses TRBV6-1 with TRBJ1-1; D remains ambiguous. Germline CDR1 reads MNHNS; CDR2 reads SASEGT. The CDR3 loop spans 14 amino acids. V was trimmed by 2 bases and J by 8 bases, leaving 15 bases between them. The CDR3 reads CASSENLDVIEAFF. The CDR3 coding sequence is TGTGCCAGCAGTGAAAATCTGGATGTCATAGAAGCTTTCTTT.

A note on this clone: At one boundary the junction diverges from the germline segment, which might be a read error. The rearrangement uses TRBV19 and TRBJ2-6; no clear D. CDR3 length: 12 residues. Germline loops: CDR1 LNHDA, CDR2 SQIVND (reference sequence). This chain's CDR3 is CASSIDPRYPIF. DNA for the CDR3: TGTGCCAGTAGTATAGATCCAAGGTACCCGATTTTC.

V and J are TRBV5-5 and TRBJ1-2; 9 positions agree with TRBD1. The germline CDR1 and CDR2 sequences are SGHKS and YYEKEE (reference sequence). The CDR3 totals 13 residues. V gave up 4 bases and J gave up 10 bases; unmatched junction bases: 8. CDR3 region: CASSGPGQGSYTF. CDR3 sequence (DNA): TGTGCCAGCAGCGGACCGGGACAGGGATCCTACACCTTC.

The gene calls are TRBV12-2 and TRBJ1-6. TRBV12-2 corresponds to a pseudogene. This CDR3 has 14 amino acids. CDR3 nucleotide sequence: TGTGCAAGTCGCTTCAAAGGGGAGAGGACACCCCTCCACTTT. Translated: CASRFKGERTPLHF.

The chain has TRBV14 and TRBJ1-2; 8 nucleotides match TRBD1. With V trimmed by 5 bases and J by 0 bases, 5 bases remained unmatched. Germline values: CDR1 SGHDN, CDR2 FVKESK. The CDR3 contains 15 residues. The CDR3 region is CASSGQGHANYGYTF. In DNA, the CDR3 is TGTGCCAGCAGCGGACAGGGACATGCTAACTATGGCTACACCTTC. Looking up the rest from reference TRBV14 and TRBJ1-2 gives the full variable domain: EAGVTQFPSHSVIEKGQTVTLRCDPISGHDNLYWYRRVMGKEIKFLLHFVKESKQDESGMPNNRFLAERTGGTYSTLKVQPAELEDSGVYFCASSGQGHANYGYTFGSGTRLTVV.

V is TRBV5-1 and J is TRBJ1-6; perhaps TRBD1 as D (5 bases). V dropped 2 bases and J dropped 6 bases, with 9 bases sitting between them. Germline V gene lookup returns CDR1 SGHRS and CDR2 YFSETQ. CDR3 length: 14 residues. The CDR3 nucleotides read TGCGCCAGCAGCTTTCGCAGGGTTAATTCACCCCTCCACTTT. This codes for CASSFRRVNSPLHF.

The chain joins TRBV14 to TRBJ1-3, with D hard to call. The V and J ends lost 0 bases and 0 bases respectively, with 15 bases between them. This CDR3 has 18 residues. The germline gives CDR1 SGHDN, CDR2 FVKESK. CDR3 DNA sequence: TGTGCCAGCAGCCAAGACACACCGCGGAAGAACTCTGGAAACACCATATATTTT. The encoded protein is CASSQDTPRKNSGNTIYF.

The chain employs TRBV6-6 and TRBJ1-1; D possibly corresponds to TRBD1 (6 bases). From germline, CDR1 is MNHNY and CDR2 SVGAGI (reference sequence). V shed 2 bases and J shed 2 bases, with 9 bases lying between them. The CDR3 loop spans 14 amino acids. CDR3 nucleotide sequence: TGTGCCAGCAGTTACCACAGGGCTAACACTGAAGCTTTCTTT. Translation gives CASSYHRANTEAFF.

This rearrangement joins TRBV5-1 to TRBJ1-2; D is uncertain. The CDR3 covers 15 residues. The ends were cut back, 5 bases at V and 6 bases at J, with 20 bases in the middle. Germline values: CDR1 SGHRS, CDR2 YFSETQ. The CDR3 region is CASSTPQTPPHGYTF. The DNA of the CDR3 is TGCGCCAGCAGTACCCCACAGACCCCACCCCATGGCTACACCTTC.